The 32 T cell receptor beta chains given below trace back to one sample, sequenced in a study of T cell responses to AZD1222 COVID-19 vaccine. Sequencing used immunoSEQ multiplex PCR; TCRdb keeps in-frame clones, though not all of them. The profile shows around 200,000 clones, 80% to 90% of them singletons. Specimen: peripheral blood, collected on day 0 of AZD1222 vaccination. The receptors stem from an adult in good health.

This sequence joins TRBV12-3 or TRBV12-4 and TRBJ1-4; TRBD1 is a possible D gene (6 bases). Trimming stripped 6 bases from V and 9 bases from J, with 11 bases between. This CDR3 contains 12 residues. The CDR3 sequence is CASSPGQKKLFF. CDR3 nucleotide sequence: TGTGCCAGCAGCCCCGGACAGAAAAAACTGTTTTTT.

The genes are TRBV10-3 and TRBJ2-7; 9 nucleotides match TRBD1. CDR3 length: 14 residues. Germline loops: CDR1 ENHRY, CDR2 SYGVKD. Losses at the gene ends were 11 bases for V and 3 bases for J; bases not matched to a gene: 11. Written as DNA, the CDR3 is TGTGCCGCCCGGGGGGACAGGGAGGGCTACGAGCAGTACTTC. It is translated as CAARGDREGYEQYF.

The V and J genes are TRBV5-1 and TRBJ2-1, with D perhaps matching TRBD1 (5 bases). The CDR3 spans 16 residues. With 4 bases removed from V and 0 bases from J, the gap between germline ends came to 14 bases. Germline V lookup: CDR1 SGHRS, CDR2 YFSETQ. CDR3: CASSGQGSGSYNEQFF. The CDR3 DNA sequence: TGCGCCAGCAGCGGGCAGGGTTCGGGCTCCTACAATGAGCAGTTCTTC.

This chain connects TRBV6-1 to TRBJ2-2, with D tentatively TRBD2 (5 bases). V lost 1 base and J 6 bases, leaving 18 bases between the germline ends. The CDR3 spans 17 residues. Germline CDR1 MNHNS, CDR2 SASEGT. CDR3 DNA: TGTGCCAGCAGTGAAGAGGAGGATAAAGTTGGTGCCGGGGAGCTGTTTTTT. Protein product: CASSEEEDKVGAGELFF.

This clone was observed a few times. Other DNA sequences of this sample code for an identical CDR3. The rearrangement links TRBV28 to TRBJ1-5, with a weak D call TRBD1 (5 bases). Trimming stripped 1 base from V and 1 base from J, with 8 bases between. CDR1 MDHEN and CDR2 SYDVKM come from the germline V gene. The CDR3 loop spans 15 amino acids. CDR3: CASSLFRGSNQPQHF. DNA of the CDR3: TGTGCCAGCAGTTTATTTCGGGGGAGCAATCAGCCCCAGCATTTT.

V is TRBV25-1 and J is TRBJ1-2, with 9 bases identical to TRBD1. The CDR3 totals 17 residues. Germline loops: CDR1 MGHDK, CDR2 SYGVNS. Trimming removed 0 bases from V and 8 bases from J; junction bases left unmatched: 13. CDR3 in DNA: TGTGCCAGCAGTGAATATAGCCCCCTTACAGGGGGCGGCGGCTACACCTTC. It is translated as CASSEYSPLTGGGGYTF.

The rearrangement uses TRBV28 and TRBJ1-5; TRBD1 might be the D (6 bases). From germline, CDR1 is MDHEN and CDR2 SYDVKM. Trimming took 6 bases from V and 5 from J, leaving 20 bases between them. The CDR3 runs to 16 residues. CDR3 sequence: CASSRPPTGGDQPQHF. The CDR3 nucleotides are TGTGCCAGCAGCCGACCGCCGACAGGCGGCGATCAGCCCCAGCATTTT.

Comment on this clone: Other nucleotide sequences in the sample specify the same CDR3. The gene calls are TRBV5-8 and TRBJ2-5; 7 bases match TRBD2. The germline CDR1 and CDR2 sequences are SGHTS and YDEGEE. V lost 4 bases, J lost 4 bases, and 13 bases stayed unmatched. This CDR3 is built from 16 residues. The CDR3 is CASSHGLAADSETQYF. CDR3 DNA sequence: TGTGCCAGCAGCCACGGGCTAGCGGCGGATTCAGAGACCCAGTACTTC.

The chain carries TRBV19 and TRBJ1-5, with D perhaps TRBD1 (5 bases). Trimming removed 5 bases at V and 1 base at J, with 9 bases between. The CDR3 is made up of 14 amino acids. In germline, CDR1 is LNHDA, CDR2 SQIVND (reference sequence). The CDR3 here is CASSGASSNQPQHF. The CDR3 DNA is TGTGCCAGTAGTGGGGCATCCAGCAATCAGCCCCAGCATTTT.

The genes are TRBV6-5 and TRBJ1-1; 7 bases agree with TRBD1. The CDR3 is 15 amino acids. CDR1 is MNHEY, CDR2 SVGAGI, per germline. J was trimmed by 7 bases and V by 4 bases; bases with no gene match: 12. This chain's CDR3 is CASSSRVFQGVEAFF. The CDR3 DNA is TGTGCCAGCAGTTCTCGAGTTTTTCAGGGGGTTGAAGCTTTCTTT.

The chain is built from TRBV19 and TRBJ1-1, with D unclear. V was pared by 4 bases and J by 5 bases, with 11 bases between. Germline CDR1 is LNHDA and CDR2 is SQIVND (reference sequence). This CDR3 region has 13 residues. In nucleotides, the CDR3 is TGTGCCAGTAGTAGCGGCGGGTTGACTGAAGCTTTCTTT. Amino acid sequence: CASSSGGLTEAFF.

V gene TRBV28 combines with J gene TRBJ2-7; 8 bases are a match to TRBD1. J was trimmed by 2 bases and V by 5 bases; bases with no gene match: 11. Per germline, CDR1 MDHEN and CDR2 SYDVKM. There are 16 residues in the CDR3. The CDR3 loop is CASSTQGADLPYEQYF. In DNA form, the CDR3 reads TGTGCCAGCAGTACCCAGGGGGCAGACCTCCCCTACGAGCAGTACTTC. The complete variable domain, with remaining parts taken from reference TRBV28 and TRBJ2-7, reads DVKVTQSSRYLVKRTGEKVFLECVQDMDHENMFWYRQDPGLGLRLIYFSYDVKMKEKGDIPEGYSVSREKKERFSLILESASTNQTSMYLCASSTQGADLPYEQYFGPGTRLTVT.

The rearrangement links TRBV6-6 to TRBJ1-1; a possible D gene is TRBD1 (6 bases). This CDR3 is 12 amino acids long. V lost 10 bases, J lost 4 bases, and 13 bases lay in between. Per germline, CDR1 MNHNY and CDR2 SVGAGI (reference sequence). The CDR3 coding sequence is TGTGCCACCAGAGGCAGGGGCACTGAAGCTTTCTTT. The encoded protein is CATRGRGTEAFF.

As for this clone: Different DNA sequences within this sample yield the same CDR3. The V gene is TRBV18, the J gene TRBJ1-1; no reliable D call. The CDR3 loop spans 12 amino acids. Germline CDR1 KGHSH, CDR2 LQKENI. With 1 base removed from V and 1 base from J, the gap between germline ends came to 1 base. The CDR3 DNA follows: TGTGCCAGCTCACCACAGAACACTGAAGCTTTCTTT. The encoded protein is CASSPQNTEAFF.

This chain links TRBV5-1 with TRBJ2-3, with 8 bases identical to TRBD2. Germline V CDR1 and CDR2: SGHRS, YFSETQ. This CDR3 spans 16 amino acids. Unmatched junction bases numbered 7, after V lost 4 bases and J lost 0 bases. CDR3 region: CASSRIGTRSTDTQYF. CDR3 nucleotide sequence: TGCGCCAGCAGCCGAATCGGGACTAGAAGCACAGATACGCAGTATTTT.

The V gene is TRBV27, the J gene TRBJ1-1, with D possibly matching TRBD1 (6 bases). Between the trimmed V and J ends, which lost 6 bases and 2 bases, there was a span of 16 bases. Germline V CDR1 and CDR2: MNHEY, SMNVEV (reference sequence). CDR3 length: 15 amino acids. CDR3 nucleotides: TGTGCCAGCAGCCACCACGGGACATCCAACACTGAAGCTTTCTTT. This encodes CASSHHGTSNTEAFF.

This clone has just one count. The chain uses TRBV11-2 and TRBJ2-3; 9 bases are a match to TRBD1. The CDR3 spans 14 residues. Germline V lookup: CDR1 SGHAT, CDR2 FQNNGV. J was trimmed by 4 bases and V by 5 bases; bases with no gene match: 4. The CDR3 bases are TGTGCCAGCAGCCTCGACAGGGGGTCAGATACGCAGTATTTT. Translation gives CASSLDRGSDTQYF.

V gene TRBV2 combines with J gene TRBJ2-5, with 8 bases lining up with TRBD2. Germline CDR1 is SNHLY and CDR2 is FYNNEI. V trimming: 2 bases; J trimming: 2 bases; junction bases outside the gene matches: 4. The length of the CDR3 is 15 residues. The CDR3 is CASSELRGGQETQYF. Written as DNA, the CDR3 is TGTGCCAGCAGTGAACTCCGGGGGGGGCAAGAGACCCAGTACTTC. The full variable domain, its missing parts supplied by reference TRBV2 and TRBJ2-5, is EPEVTQTPSHQVTQMGQEVILRCVPISNHLYFYWYRQILGQKVEFLVSFYNNEISEKSEIFDDQFSVERPDGSNFTLKIRSTKLEDSAMYFCASSELRGGQETQYFGPGTRLLVL.

V gene TRBV20-1 combines with J gene TRBJ1-4; D remains ambiguous. The CDR3 runs to 14 residues. Trimming left V 3 bases short and J 7 bases short, with 15 bases between. Per the germline V gene, CDR1 is DFQATT and CDR2 is SNEGSKA (reference sequence). The CDR3 protein is CSASRLERGEKLFF. The CDR3 DNA follows: TGCAGTGCTAGTCGCCTTGAACGGGGTGAAAAACTGTTTTTT.

The chain joins TRBV19 to TRBJ1-3; D might be TRBD1 (6 bases). Trimming shortened V by 4 bases and J by 0 bases, and 10 bases separated the two germline ends. Germline V gives CDR1 LNHDA, CDR2 SQIVND (reference sequence). The CDR3 is 15 residues long. In nucleotides, the CDR3 is TGTGCCAGTAGTAGGACAGTATCCTCTGGAAACACCATATATTTT. This encodes CASSRTVSSGNTIYF. The whole variable domain, filled in from reference TRBV19 and TRBJ1-3, reads DGGITQSPKYLFRKEGQNVTLSCEQNLNHDAMYWYRQDPGQGLRLIYYSQIVNDFQKGDIAEGYSVSREKKESFPLTVTSAQKNPTAFYLCASSRTVSSGNTIYFGEGSWLTVV.

This clone was seen only once. The gene calls are TRBV19 and TRBJ1-5; D possibly corresponds to TRBD1 (5 bases). Trimming removed 4 bases at V and 2 bases at J, with 12 bases between. Germline CDR1 is LNHDA and CDR2 is SQIVND (reference sequence). CDR3 length equals 15 residues. As DNA, the CDR3 is TGTGCCAGTAGTAGCGGGACTGTCGGCAATCAGCCCCAGCATTTT. This encodes CASSSGTVGNQPQHF.

This clone appeared a single time. The CDR3 coding sequence is TGTGCCAGCAGCCCCCAGGATAGCACAGATACGCAGTATTTT. Amino acid sequence: CASSPQDSTDTQYF. This chain connects TRBV9 to TRBJ2-3, with D unresolved. CDR1 is SGDLS and CDR2 is YYNGEE in the germline V gene. There are 14 residues in the CDR3. The V end lost 4 bases, the J end lost 0 bases, and 9 bases lay between the germline ends.

This rearrangement joins TRBV6-5 to TRBJ2-7; maybe TRBD2 (6 bases). The CDR3 covers 14 residues. V lost 5 bases and J lost 3, with 14 bases in between. CDR1 is MNHEY, CDR2 SVGAGI, per germline. The CDR3 loop reads CASSRGLAYYEQYF. The CDR3 DNA reads as TGTGCCAGCAGTCGGGGACTTGCGTACTACGAGCAGTACTTC.

The chain links TRBV7-9 to TRBJ1-2; D uncertain. CDR1 is SEHNR, CDR2 FQNEAQ, per germline (reference sequence). The CDR3 is 14 amino acids. Between the trimmed V and J ends, which lost 2 bases and 4 bases, there was a span of 11 bases. The CDR3 nucleotides read TGTGCCAGCAGCTTAAGCGCCCTGGTCTATGGCTACACCTTC. Translated: CASSLSALVYGYTF. Full variable domain (missing parts from reference TRBV7-9 and TRBJ1-2): DTGVSQNPRHKITKRGQNVTFRCDPISEHNRLYWYRQTLGQGPEFLTYFQNEAQLEKSRLLSDRFSAERPKGSFSTLEIQRTEQGDSAMYLCASSLSALVYGYTFGSGTRLTVV.

The gene calls are TRBV19 and TRBJ1-3; possible D gene TRBD1, 5 bases. The CDR3 spans 12 residues. V lost 11 bases, J lost 2 bases, and 10 bases lay in between. Germline CDR1 is LNHDA and CDR2 is SQIVND (reference sequence). DNA for the CDR3: TGTGCCTGTCGGGGCACTGGAAACACCATATATTTT. This translates into CACRGTGNTIYF.

The chain uses TRBV19 and TRBJ1-1, with 7 bases aligning to TRBD1. V lost 0 bases to trimming and J lost 4 bases; unmatched junction nucleotides: 8. Germline CDR1 and CDR2: LNHDA and SQIVND (reference sequence). The CDR3 is 16 residues long. As DNA, the CDR3 is TGTGCCAGTAGTATAGATGGTAGGGGGCCAGTCACTGAAGCTTTCTTT. The encoded protein is CASSIDGRGPVTEAFF.

The V and J genes are TRBV5-4 and TRBJ1-6; D is undetermined. Trimming removed 9 bases from V and 7 bases from J, with 14 bases in between. Germline CDR1 reads SGHNT; CDR2 reads YYREEE (reference sequence). CDR3 length equals 13 residues. The CDR3 loop reads CATSRAENSPLHF. Here the CDR3 DNA reads TGTGCCACCTCAAGGGCCGAAAATTCACCCCTCCACTTT.

This clone was recorded only once. This chain links TRBV7-2 with TRBJ2-7; TRBD1 aligns across 8 bases. CDR3 length: 15 amino acids. The trim removed 4 bases at V and 0 bases at J, leaving 5 bases unmatched. CDR1 is SGHTA and CDR2 is FQGNSA in the germline V gene. The CDR3 sequence is CASSSGTGPSYEQYF. In DNA, the CDR3 is TGTGCCAGCAGCTCCGGGACAGGTCCCTCCTACGAGCAGTACTTC.

This clone is a singleton in its sample. V gene TRBV11-2 combines with J gene TRBJ2-1, with D hard to call. Trimming took off 1 base at V and 9 bases at J, with 10 bases between the two ends. CDR1 and CDR2 from the germline V gene are SGHAT and FQNNGV. This CDR3 contains 13 residues. Here the CDR3 reads CASSLARTLEQFF. Written as DNA, the CDR3 is TGTGCCAGCAGCTTAGCCAGAACTCTTGAGCAGTTCTTC.

The rearrangement links TRBV7-8 to TRBJ2-1, with D possibly called TRBD1 or TRBD2 (5 bases each). The CDR3 runs to 15 residues. The V end was cut by 1 base, the J end by 8 bases, with 15 bases between. Looked up from germline, CDR1 is SGHVS and CDR2 is FQNEAQ. Written as DNA, the CDR3 is TGTGCCAGCAGCTTAGAGAGGGCTTGGGGCGATGAGCAGTTCTTC. This sequence encodes CASSLERAWGDEQFF.

This chain links TRBV5-1 with TRBJ2-2; D ambiguous. The germline V gene has CDR1 SGHRS and CDR2 YFSETQ. The CDR3 is 15 amino acids. V was shortened by 2 bases and J by 7 bases, with 15 bases between the two germline ends. CDR3 bases: TGCGCCAGCAGCTTAGATCCCACGCTCGGCGGGGAGCTGTTTTTT. This sequence encodes CASSLDPTLGGELFF.

This clone was counted a few times. The J gene is TRBJ1-1, the V gene TRBV20-1; TRBD1 agrees at 7 bases. CDR3 length: 10 residues. Germline lookup yields CDR1 DFQATT and CDR2 SNEGSKA (reference sequence). The CDR3 bases are TGCAACACAGGGGACACTGAAGCTTTCTTT. Its translation is CNTGDTEAFF.